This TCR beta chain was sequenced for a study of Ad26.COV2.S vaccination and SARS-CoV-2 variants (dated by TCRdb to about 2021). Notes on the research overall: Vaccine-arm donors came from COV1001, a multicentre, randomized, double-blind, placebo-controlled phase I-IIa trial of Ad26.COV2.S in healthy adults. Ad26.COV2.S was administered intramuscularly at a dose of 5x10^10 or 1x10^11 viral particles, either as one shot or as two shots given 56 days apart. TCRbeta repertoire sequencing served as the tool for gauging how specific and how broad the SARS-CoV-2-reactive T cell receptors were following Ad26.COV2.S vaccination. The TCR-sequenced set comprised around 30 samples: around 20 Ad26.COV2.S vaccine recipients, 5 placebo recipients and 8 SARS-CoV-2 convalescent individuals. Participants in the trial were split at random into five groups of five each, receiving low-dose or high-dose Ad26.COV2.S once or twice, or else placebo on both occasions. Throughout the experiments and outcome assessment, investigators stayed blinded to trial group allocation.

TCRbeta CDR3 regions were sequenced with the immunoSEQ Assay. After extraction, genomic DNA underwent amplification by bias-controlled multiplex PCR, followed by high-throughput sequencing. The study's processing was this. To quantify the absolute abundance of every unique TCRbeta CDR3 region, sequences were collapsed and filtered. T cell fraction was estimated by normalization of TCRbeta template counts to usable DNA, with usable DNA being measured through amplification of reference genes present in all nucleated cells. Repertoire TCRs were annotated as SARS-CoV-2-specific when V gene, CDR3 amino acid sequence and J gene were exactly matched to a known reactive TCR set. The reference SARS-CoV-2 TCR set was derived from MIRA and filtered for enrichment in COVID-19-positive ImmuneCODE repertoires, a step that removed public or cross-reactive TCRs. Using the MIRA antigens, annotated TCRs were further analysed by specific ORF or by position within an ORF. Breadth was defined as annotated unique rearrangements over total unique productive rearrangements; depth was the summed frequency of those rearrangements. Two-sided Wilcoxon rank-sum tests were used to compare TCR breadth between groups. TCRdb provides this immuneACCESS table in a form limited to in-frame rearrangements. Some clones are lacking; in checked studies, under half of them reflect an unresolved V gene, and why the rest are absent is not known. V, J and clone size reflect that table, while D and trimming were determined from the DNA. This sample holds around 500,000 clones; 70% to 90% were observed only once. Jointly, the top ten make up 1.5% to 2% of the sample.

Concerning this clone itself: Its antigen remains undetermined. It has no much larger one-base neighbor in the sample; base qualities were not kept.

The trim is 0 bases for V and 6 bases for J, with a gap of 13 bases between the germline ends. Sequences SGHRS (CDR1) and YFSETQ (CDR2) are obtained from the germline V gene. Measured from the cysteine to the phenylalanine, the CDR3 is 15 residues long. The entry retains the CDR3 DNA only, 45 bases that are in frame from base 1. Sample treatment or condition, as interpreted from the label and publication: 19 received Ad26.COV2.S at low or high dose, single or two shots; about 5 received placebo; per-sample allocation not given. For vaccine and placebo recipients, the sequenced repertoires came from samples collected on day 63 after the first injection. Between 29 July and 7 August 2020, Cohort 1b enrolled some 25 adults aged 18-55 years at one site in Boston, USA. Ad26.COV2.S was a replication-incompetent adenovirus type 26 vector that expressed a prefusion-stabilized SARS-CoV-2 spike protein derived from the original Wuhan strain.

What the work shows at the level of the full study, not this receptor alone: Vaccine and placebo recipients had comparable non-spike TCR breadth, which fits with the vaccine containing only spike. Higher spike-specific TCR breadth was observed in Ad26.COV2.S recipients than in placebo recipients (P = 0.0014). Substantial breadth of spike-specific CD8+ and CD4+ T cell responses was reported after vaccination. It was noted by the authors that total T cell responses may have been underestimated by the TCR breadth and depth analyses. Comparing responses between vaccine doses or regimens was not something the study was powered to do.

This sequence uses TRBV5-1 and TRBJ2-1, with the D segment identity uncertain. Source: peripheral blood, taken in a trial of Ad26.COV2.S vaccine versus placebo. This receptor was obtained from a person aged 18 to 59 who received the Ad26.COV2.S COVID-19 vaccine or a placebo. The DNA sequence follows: TGCGCCAGCAGCTTGGCAGGTGGCCCGGCCAATGAGCAGTTCTTC. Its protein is CASSLAGGPANEQFF.